This passage covers 19 T cell receptor beta chains from one sample sequenced in a study of shared clonotypes between healthy human individuals. The method was immunoSEQ multiplex PCR; TCRdb's version includes in-frame clones alone and lacks a portion of them. Among some 2.1 million clones listed, approximately 95% were seen once. Terminally differentiated effector memory CD45RA+ cells were left out of the naive CD8 fraction, which was CD45RO-negative and positively selected for CCR7. Input material: naive CD8+ T cells sorted from blood. The receptors were gathered from a man aged 18 to 30 in good health.

This clone was seen only a few times. The chain has TRBV2 and TRBJ1-2; a possible D gene is TRBD1 (6 bases). The CDR3 covers 13 residues. The V gene lost 8 bases and the J gene lost 4 bases, with 14 bases spanning the gap. Per the germline V gene, CDR1 is SNHLY and CDR2 is FYNNEI. CDR3 amino acids: CASWTAVGYGYTF. Here the CDR3 DNA reads TGTGCCAGCTGGACAGCCGTGGGCTATGGCTACACCTTC. Full variable domain (missing parts from reference TRBV2 and TRBJ1-2): EPEVTQTPSHQVTQMGQEVILRCVPISNHLYFYWYRQILGQKVEFLVSFYNNEISEKSEIFDDQFSVERPDGSNFTLKIRSTKLEDSAMYFCASWTAVGYGYTFGSGTRLTVV.

The CDR3 nucleotides read TGTGCCAGCAGTGCCGGGGGGGACACCGGGGAGCTGTTTTTT. Translation: CASSAGGDTGELFF. V usage is TRBV6-5 and J usage is TRBJ2-2; 8 bases map to TRBD2. The CDR3 is 14 residues long. V trimming: 5 bases; J trimming: 3 bases; junction bases outside the gene matches: 2. Germline V gives CDR1 MNHEY, CDR2 SVGAGI.

The V call is TRBV4-1, the J call TRBJ2-1; TRBD2 is a possible D gene (7 bases). The CDR3 length is 16 residues. V was clipped by 3 bases and J by 9 bases, with 21 bases between them. CDR1 MGHRA and CDR2 YSYEKL come from the germline V gene. The CDR3 coding sequence is TGCGCCAGCAGCCAGGGGCTGGGGGGGCCGTTGGTTGAGCAGTTCTTC. Its protein is CASSQGLGGPLVEQFF.

There are a few counts of this clone. Other DNA sequences within the sample encode an identical CDR3. The chain recombines TRBV7-9 with TRBJ2-7; TRBD1 matches 9 bases. The CDR3 is 13 residues long. Germline V gene sequence: CDR1 SEHNR, CDR2 FQNEAQ (reference sequence). The V gene end was trimmed by 5 bases and the J gene end by 3 bases; junction bases not matched to a gene: 2. In nucleotides, the CDR3 is TGTGCCAGCAGCCCGGGACAGGGCTACGAGCAGTACTTC. This encodes CASSPGQGYEQYF. The full variable domain, rest sourced from reference TRBV7-9 and TRBJ2-7, is DTGVSQNPRHKITKRGQNVTFRCDPISEHNRLYWYRQTLGQGPEFLTYFQNEAQLEKSRLLSDRFSAERPKGSFSTLEIQRTEQGDSAMYLCASSPGQGYEQYFGPGTRLTVT.

The V and J genes are TRBV27 and TRBJ2-7; no clear D gene. V dropped 8 bases and J dropped 3 bases, with 14 bases sitting between them. The CDR3 sequence is 13 residues long. CDR1 and CDR2 from the germline V gene are MNHEY and SMNVEV (reference sequence). The CDR3 DNA follows: TGTGCCAGCGGTTCTGGACCCCGCTACGAGCAGTACTTC. Protein: CASGSGPRYEQYF.

The V gene is TRBV9, the J gene TRBJ2-5; 7 positions match TRBD2. Germline CDR1 is SGDLS and CDR2 is YYNGEE. The CDR3 totals 15 residues. Germline trimming cut 0 bases from V and 2 bases from J; bases unmatched to any gene: 4. The CDR3, as DNA: TGTGCCAGCAGCGTAGGGGGAGGGATTCAAGAGACCCAGTACTTC. It encodes CASSVGGGIQETQYF.

About this clone itself: Other DNA sequences in the sample encode the same CDR3. This chain uses TRBV29-1 with TRBJ2-7, with D maybe TRBD2 (6 bases). CDR1 and CDR2 (germline): SQVTM, ANQGSEA. The V and J ends lost 7 bases and 0 bases respectively, with 13 bases between them. The CDR3 contains 13 residues. CDR3 in amino acids: CSASRDSSYEQYF. CDR3 DNA sequence: TGCAGCGCCTCCCGGGACTCCTCCTACGAGCAGTACTTC.

The chain joins TRBV27 to TRBJ2-1; either TRBD1 or TRBD2 may fit D (5 bases each). There are 17 residues in the CDR3. Germline CDR1 is MNHEY and CDR2 is SMNVEV (reference sequence). V was cut by 5 bases and J by 5 bases, with 22 bases left in between. CDR3 coding DNA: TGTGCCAGCAGTCTAGCAGCCCCCCTGGGACCAAACAATGAGCAGTTCTTC. The encoded protein is CASSLAAPLGPNNEQFF.

The genes are TRBV27 and TRBJ2-7, with D perhaps TRBD2 (5 bases). The CDR3 sequence is 15 residues long. Germline V gene sequence: CDR1 MNHEY, CDR2 SMNVEV (reference sequence). Trimming took off 0 bases at V and 2 bases at J, with 11 bases between the two ends. This CDR3 reads CASSLSSSGAYEQYF. The DNA for the CDR3 is TGTGCCAGCAGTTTATCATCCAGCGGCGCCTACGAGCAGTACTTC.

The rearrangement links TRBV27 to TRBJ2-7; a possible D gene is TRBD2 (5 bases). V gave up 6 bases and J gave up 2 bases, with 11 bases separating them. The CDR3 totals 13 residues. Germline V gene sequence: CDR1 MNHEY, CDR2 SMNVEV (reference sequence). The chain's CDR3 is CASSYQEAYEQYF. CDR3 nucleotides: TGTGCCAGCAGCTACCAGGAGGCCTACGAGCAGTACTTC.

For this clone: At the DNA level, this CDR3 is encoded by other sequences in the same sample as well. The chain employs TRBV4-1 and TRBJ2-7; D gene unclear. Deletions cut 1 base from V and 0 bases from J, with 4 bases between. CDR1 and CDR2 (germline): MGHRA, YSYEKL. The CDR3 extends over 13 amino acids. CDR3 protein: CASSQAGSYEQYF. CDR3 DNA sequence: TGCGCCAGCAGCCAAGCCGGCTCCTACGAGCAGTACTTC.

This chain links TRBV6-1 with TRBJ1-1; the D gene is possibly TRBD1 (5 bases). Germline V gives CDR1 MNHNS, CDR2 SASEGT. The CDR3 extends over 15 amino acids. The germline V and J ends were trimmed by 0 bases and 1 base, with 9 bases remaining between them. The CDR3 is CASSEARGENTEAFF. CDR3 nucleotides: TGTGCCAGCAGTGAAGCGCGGGGGGAGAACACTGAAGCTTTCTTT.

V is TRBV6-5 and J is TRBJ2-2; TRBD1 matches at 8 bases. V lost 6 bases, J lost 1 base, and 4 bases stayed unmatched. The CDR3 is 15 residues long. CDR1 MNHEY and CDR2 SVGAGI come from the germline V gene. The CDR3 DNA follows: TGTGCCAGCAGATGGACAGGGAGGAACACCGGGGAGCTGTTTTTT. Translating it yields CASRWTGRNTGELFF.

The DNA for the CDR3 is TGTGCCAGCAGTTTGATCCGTCGACAAGAGACCCAGTACTTC. Translated: CASSLIRRQETQYF. V and J are TRBV27 and TRBJ2-5; D ambiguous. CDR3 length: 14 residues. V lost 3 bases to trimming and J lost 2 bases, with 10 bases between them. The V gene's germline CDR1 is MNHEY and CDR2 SMNVEV (reference sequence).

The table lists this clone with a few counts. The CDR3 DNA reads TGTGCCAGCAGCGCCTCCGGGACAGCCTCCTACGAGCAGTACTTC. It translates to CASSASGTASYEQYF. The chain recombines TRBV9 with TRBJ2-7, with 7 nucleotides matching TRBD1. The V gene's germline CDR1 is SGDLS and CDR2 YYNGEE. After removal of 3 bases from V and 0 bases from J, the junction contained 6 bases not matched to a gene. This CDR3 has 15 amino acids.

The chain has TRBV28 and TRBJ1-1, with unresolved D. Germline CDR1 MDHEN, CDR2 SYDVKM. Trimming shortened V by 4 bases and J by 0 bases, and 15 bases separated the two germline ends. The CDR3 extends over 16 amino acids. The CDR3 nucleotides read TGTGCCAGCAGTTCCCACGTACAGCTCATGAACACTGAAGCTTTCTTT. Translating gives CASSSHVQLMNTEAFF. Drawing the rest from reference TRBV28 and TRBJ1-1, the complete variable domain is DVKVTQSSRYLVKRTGEKVFLECVQDMDHENMFWYRQDPGLGLRLIYFSYDVKMKEKGDIPEGYSVSREKKERFSLILESASTNQTSMYLCASSSHVQLMNTEAFFGQGTRLTVV.

A remark on this clone: The same CDR3 can be traced to other DNA sequences in this sample. The chain carries TRBV7-6 and TRBJ2-7, with TRBD2 identical over 8 bases. The germline V gene encodes CDR1 SGHVS and CDR2 FNYEAQ. The CDR3 is 15 residues long. J gave up 3 bases and V 1 base, and 5 bases lay outside the gene matches. The CDR3 nucleotides are TGTGCCAGCAGCTTAGGTACCAGCGGGAGCTACGAGCAGTACTTC. This sequence encodes CASSLGTSGSYEQYF.

The chain combines TRBV6-1 with TRBJ2-7; D is unclear. Trimming shortened V by 3 bases and J by 0 bases, and 12 bases separated the two germline ends. CDR3 size: 15 residues. Germline V CDR1 and CDR2: MNHNS, SASEGT. CDR3 DNA: TGTGCCAGCAGTGACTTAGACACGCACTCCTACGAGCAGTACTTC. Translation gives CASSDLDTHSYEQYF.

The V call is TRBV2, the J call TRBJ2-3; TRBD1 matches 8 bases. The length of the CDR3 is 15 residues. The germline gives CDR1 SNHLY, CDR2 FYNNEI. Trimming took 5 bases from V and 3 from J; bases not matched to a gene: 7. The CDR3: CASSLLDRETDTQYF. The CDR3 nucleotides are TGTGCCAGCAGTCTTTTGGACAGGGAGACAGATACGCAGTATTTT.